Listed below are T cell receptor beta chains from one sample, sequenced in a study of identical twins. Via MiXCR, TCRdb re-called the 5' RACE reads, giving one row per CDR3 protein. The sample has 650,000 to 800,000 distinct CDR3 sequences; about 9.4% are singletons. These data are also associated with another study on yellow fever vaccine responses in identical twins.

Material: PBMCs. These receptors were collected from a woman younger than 30 in good health. The CDR3 runs from the conserved cysteine through the conserved F or W. The order of the fields is D gene, V gene, J gene, clone size, CDR3 DNA, CDR3 protein. The D gene is left open where the match is weak. Size is stated for part of the rows, as once, few or many counts, or as a class when the clone is expanded.

TRBD1	TRBV7-2	TRBJ2-7	NA	TGTGCCAGCAGCCGGGACAGGGTAGTTCACGAGCGGTACTTC	CASSRDRVVHERYF
TRBD2	TRBV25-1	TRBJ2-3	many	TGTGCCAGCAGTTTACTAGCGGATCACACAGATACGCAGTATTTT	CASSLLADHTDTQYF
NA	TRBV29-1	TRBJ2-7	NA	TGCAGCGTCCAAGACAGGCGCGCCTACGAGCAGTACTTC	CSVQDRRAYEQYF
NA	TRBV24-1	TRBJ2-4	few	TGTGCCACCAGTGAACGGAAGCTGGGAAACATTCAGTACTTC	CATSERKLGNIQYF
TRBD2	TRBV12-3/TRBV12-4	TRBJ2-3	many	TGTGCCAGCAGCCGTAGCGGGAGTGCGGATACGCAGTATTTT	CASSRSGSADTQYF
TRBD2	TRBV7-8	TRBJ2-5	few	TGTGCCAGCAGCTTAGTTGAAAGGCGGGGGTACAAAGAGACCCAGTACTTC	CASSLVERRGYKETQYF
NA	TRBV20-1	TRBJ2-7	NA	TGCAGTGCTGCGACGGGGGAAGGAACCTACGAGCAGTACTTC	CSAATGEGTYEQYF
NA	TRBV12-3/TRBV12-4	TRBJ2-1	many	TGTGCCAGCAGTTTAGTCGGCGGCAACTCCTACAATGAGCAGTTCTTC	CASSLVGGNSYNEQFF
TRBD1	TRBV6-2/TRBV6-3	TRBJ2-7	few	TGTGCCAGCAATTATCCGGGACAGGAGCACTACGAGCAGTACTTC	CASNYPGQEHYEQYF
NA	TRBV12-3/TRBV12-4	TRBJ1-5	NA	TGTGCCAGCAGGTCCTATGGGGGTTCTCAGCCCCAGCATTTT	CASRSYGGSQPQHF
NA	TRBV27	TRBJ2-5	few	TGTGCCAGCAGTTTATCGCCACGTCCTCCGCGGGAGACCCAGTACTTC	CASSLSPRPPRETQYF
NA	TRBV6-2/TRBV6-3	TRBJ2-2	many	TGTGCCAGCGAGGAAATCAGGGCCGGGGAGCTGTTTTTT	CASEEIRAGELFF
TRBD1	TRBV4-2	TRBJ1-5	many	TGTGCCAGCAGCCAAGGTACAGGGGGCAGCCAGCCCCAGCATTTT	CASSQGTGGSQPQHF
NA	TRBV25-1	TRBJ1-4	NA	TGTGCCAGCAGTGAAGGGAGAAAGGCAACTGATGAAAAACTGTTTTTT	CASSEGRKATDEKLFF
NA	TRBV2	TRBJ1-5	NA	TGTGCCAGCAACGGGGCTAATAGCAATCAGCCCCAGCATTTT	CASNGANSNQPQHF
TRBD2	TRBV12-3/TRBV12-4	TRBJ2-5	many	TGTGCCAGCAGTACTCATTCGGGACTAGCGAAAGAGACCCAGTACTTC	CASSTHSGLAKETQYF
NA	TRBV28	TRBJ1-5	NA	TGTGCCAGCAGTTTATTCACTAGTGATCAGCCCCAGCATTTT	CASSLFTSDQPQHF
TRBD2	TRBV4-3	TRBJ2-1	few	TGCGCCAGCAGCCCAACGACTAGCGTATACAATGAGCAGTTCTTC	CASSPTTSVYNEQFF
NA	TRBV10-3	TRBJ2-5	many	TGTGCCATCAGTGAGTCGGGCGGGGATGGAGAGACCCAGTACTTC	CAISESGGDGETQYF
TRBD2	TRBV20-1	TRBJ2-7	many	TGCAGTGCCCTGACTAGCGGACTCTCCTACGAGCAGTACTTC	CSALTSGLSYEQYF
NA	TRBV20-1	TRBJ2-2	NA	TGCAGTGCTAGAAATGCGGAGTTGAACACCGGGGAGCTGTTTTTT	CSARNAELNTGELFF
TRBD2	TRBV4-3	TRBJ2-7	NA	TGCGCCAGCAGCCACCGACTGGCCGCTAGCGGGGTCTCCTACGAGCAGTACTTC	CASSHRLAASGVSYEQYF
NA	TRBV4-2	TRBJ2-1	many	TGTGCCAGCAGCCACCCCGAGGTCCCGTTAGCGGATACATACAATGAGCAGTTCTTC	CASSHPEVPLADTYNEQFF
NA	TRBV12-3/TRBV12-4	TRBJ1-2	few	TGTGCCAGCAGTTTCGCCCGGGAAGATGGCTACACCTTC	CASSFAREDGYTF
NA	TRBV5-1	TRBJ1-1	many	TGCGCCAGCAGCTTGTGGGGCTGGAACACTGAAGCTTTCTTT	CASSLWGWNTEAFF
NA	TRBV20-1	TRBJ2-5	NA	TGCAGTGCTAGCTTCGAGTATGAGACCCAGTACTTC	CSASFEYETQYF
NA	TRBV28	TRBJ2-7	NA	TGTGCCAGCAGTTTTTCCGGGATTTACGTGCAGTACTTC	CASSFSGIYVQYF
TRBD2	TRBV29-1	TRBJ2-1	few	TGCAGCGTTGAACCCCCGGGACTAGCGGTCTTGGATGAGCAGTTCTTC	CSVEPPGLAVLDEQFF
TRBD2	TRBV28	TRBJ2-1	many	TGTGCCAGCAGTTCCCCGAAAGGGGCTAGCGGGCTGAGCTCCTACAATGAGCAGTTCTTC	CASSSPKGASGLSSYNEQFF
NA	TRBV7-9	TRBJ1-2	NA	TGTGCCAGCAGCTTAACACGGTTGGACGAGAATGGCTACACCTTC	CASSLTRLDENGYTF
NA	TRBV7-9	TRBJ2-1	few	TGTGCCAGCAGCATAATGGGACTCACAGGGGAGCAGTTCTTC	CASSIMGLTGEQFF
TRBD1	TRBV19	TRBJ2-2	NA	TGTGCCAGTAACCCGGGACAGGGAAGAAGCACCGGGGAGCTGTTTTTT	CASNPGQGRSTGELFF
TRBD2	TRBV28	TRBJ2-7	NA	TGTGCCAGCACGAGCGGGGGCTCCGAGCAGTACTTC	CASTSGGSEQYF
TRBD2	TRBV18	TRBJ2-7	few	TGTGCCAGCTCACCACCAAGCGGGACCTCCTACGAGCAGTACTTC	CASSPPSGTSYEQYF
NA	TRBV7-3	TRBJ1-3	few	TGTGCCAGCAGCTTACGACAACGTCCCTCTGGAAACACCATATATTTT	CASSLRQRPSGNTIYF
NA	TRBV14	TRBJ2-3	few	TGTGCCAGCAGCCAAGAACTCCAAGGGCGCGATACGCAGTATTTT	CASSQELQGRDTQYF
TRBD2	TRBV7-2	TRBJ2-1	few	TGTGCCAGCAGCGTAGCGGGGGGGACCTACAATGAGCAGTTCTTC	CASSVAGGTYNEQFF
NA	TRBV29-1	TRBJ1-1	few	TGCAGCGTTGAAGACGGAGGACCGGCGGCTTTCTTT	CSVEDGGPAAFF
TRBD2	TRBV7-9	TRBJ2-1	many	TGTGCCAGCAGCTTCCAGCGGGAGGGCTACAATGAGCAGTTCTTC	CASSFQREGYNEQFF
TRBD2	TRBV3-1	TRBJ2-7	many	TGTGCCAGCAGGCCTAGCGGGACTGCAACCTACGAGCAGTACTTC	CASRPSGTATYEQYF